The sequence of this TCR beta chain was determined in a study of T cell responses to AZD1222 COVID-19 vaccine. Background on the study: Pooling covered second doses at about 4 or about 12 weeks. Study-level points and caveats: At baseline, just five to seven AZD1222 recipients tested seropositive. Across spike, vaccine-associated CD4 TCRs were found, dominant at 160-218 and 743-854.

The assay was immunoSEQ multiplex PCR, and TCRdb's table has in-frame clones only and misses some. Here the sample spans some 170,000 clones, 85% to 95% being singletons. Germline V gene data show CDR1 as MGHDK and CDR2 as SYGVNS. Trimming removed 8 bases from V and 2 bases from J, with 15 bases in between. This CDR3 is 14 amino acids long. Details on this clone: Its specificity is not known.

The sample here was peripheral blood, taken on day 0 of AZD1222 vaccination. V gene TRBV25-1 combines with J gene TRBJ1-1; D call uncertain. The origin of this receptor is an adult in good health. CDR3 coding DNA: TGTGCCAGCGAAAATCTTGAAGAAAACACTGAAGCTTTCTTT. Translation: CASENLEENTEAFF.